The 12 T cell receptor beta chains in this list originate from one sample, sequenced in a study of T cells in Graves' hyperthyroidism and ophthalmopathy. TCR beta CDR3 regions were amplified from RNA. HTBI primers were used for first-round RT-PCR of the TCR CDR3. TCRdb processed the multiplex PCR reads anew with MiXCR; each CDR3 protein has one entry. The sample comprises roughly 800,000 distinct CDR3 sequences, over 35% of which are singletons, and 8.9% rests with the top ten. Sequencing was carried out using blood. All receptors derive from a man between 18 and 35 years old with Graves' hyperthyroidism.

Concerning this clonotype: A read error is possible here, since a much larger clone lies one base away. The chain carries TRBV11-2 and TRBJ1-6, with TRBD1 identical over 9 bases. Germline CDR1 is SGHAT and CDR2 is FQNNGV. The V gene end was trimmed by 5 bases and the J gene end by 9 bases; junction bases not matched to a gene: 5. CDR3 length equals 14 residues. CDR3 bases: TGTGCCAGCAGCGCGTACAGGGGGCGTTCACCCCTCCACTTT. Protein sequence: CASSAYRGRSPLHF.

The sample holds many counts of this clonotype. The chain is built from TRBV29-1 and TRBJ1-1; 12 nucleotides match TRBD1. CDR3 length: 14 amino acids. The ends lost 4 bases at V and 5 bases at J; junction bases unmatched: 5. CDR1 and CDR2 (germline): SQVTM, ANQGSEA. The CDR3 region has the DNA TGCAGCGTTGTCGGGGGACAGGGGGCTACTGAAGCTTTCTTT. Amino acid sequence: CSVVGGQGATEAFF. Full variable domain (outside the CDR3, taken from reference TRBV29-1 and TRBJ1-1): SAVISQKPSRDICQRGTSLTIQCQVDSQVTMMFWYRQQPGQSLTLIATANQGSEATYESGFVIDKFPISRPNLTFSTLTVSNMSPEDSSIYLCSVVGGQGATEAFFGQGTRLTVV.

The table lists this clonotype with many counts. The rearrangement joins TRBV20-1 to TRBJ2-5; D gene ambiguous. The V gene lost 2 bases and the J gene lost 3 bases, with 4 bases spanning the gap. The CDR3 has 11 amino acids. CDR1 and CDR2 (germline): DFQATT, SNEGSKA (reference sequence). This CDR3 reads CSARREETQYF. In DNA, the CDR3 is TGCAGTGCTAGACGAGAAGAGACCCAGTACTTC.

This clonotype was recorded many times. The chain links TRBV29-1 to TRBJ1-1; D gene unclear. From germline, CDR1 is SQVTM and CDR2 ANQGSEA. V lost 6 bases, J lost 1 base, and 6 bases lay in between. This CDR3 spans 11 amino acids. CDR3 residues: CSVWENTEAFF. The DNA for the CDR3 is TGCAGCGTCTGGGAGAACACTGAAGCTTTCTTT.

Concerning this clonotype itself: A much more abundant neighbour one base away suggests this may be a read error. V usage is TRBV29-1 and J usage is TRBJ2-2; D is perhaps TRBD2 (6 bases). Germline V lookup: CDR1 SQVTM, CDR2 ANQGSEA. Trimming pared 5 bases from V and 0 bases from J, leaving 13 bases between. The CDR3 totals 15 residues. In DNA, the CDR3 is TGCAGCGTTCCTGTAGCGGCCCCGAACACCGGGGAGCTGTTTTTT. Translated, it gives CSVPVAAPNTGELFF.

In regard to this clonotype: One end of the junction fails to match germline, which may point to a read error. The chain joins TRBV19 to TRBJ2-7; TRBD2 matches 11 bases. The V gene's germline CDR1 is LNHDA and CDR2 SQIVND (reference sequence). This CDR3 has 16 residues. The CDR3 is CASSQEGLAEFYEQYF. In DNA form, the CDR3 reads TGCGCCAGCAGCCAAGAGGGACTAGCGGAGTTCTACGAGCAGTACTTC. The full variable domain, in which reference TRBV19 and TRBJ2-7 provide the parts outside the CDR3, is DGGITQSPKYLFRKEGQNVTLSCEQNLNHDAMYWYRQDPGQGLRLIYYSQIVNDFQKGDIAEGYSVSREKKESFPLTVTSAQKNPTAFYLCASSQEGLAEFYEQYFGPGTRLTVT.

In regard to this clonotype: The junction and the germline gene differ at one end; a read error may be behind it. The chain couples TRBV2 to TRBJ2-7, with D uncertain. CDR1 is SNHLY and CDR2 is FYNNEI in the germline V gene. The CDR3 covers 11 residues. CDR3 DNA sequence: TGTGCCAGCAGTTCCACGTACGAGCAGTGCTTC. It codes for CASSSTYEQCF.

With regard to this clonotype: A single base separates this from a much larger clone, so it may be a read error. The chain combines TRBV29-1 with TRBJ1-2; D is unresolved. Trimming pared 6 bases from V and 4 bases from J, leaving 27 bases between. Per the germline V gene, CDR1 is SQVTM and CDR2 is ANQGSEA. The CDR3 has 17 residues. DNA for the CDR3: TGCAGCGTCGAATATTATCGGGCCCTCAAGTTGGGCTATGGCTACACCTTC. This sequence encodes CSVEYYRALKLGYGYTF.

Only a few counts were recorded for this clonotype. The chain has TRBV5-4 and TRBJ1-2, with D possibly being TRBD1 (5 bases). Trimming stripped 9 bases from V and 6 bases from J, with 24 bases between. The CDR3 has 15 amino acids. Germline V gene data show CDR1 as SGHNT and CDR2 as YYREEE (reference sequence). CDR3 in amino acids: CATLSGEGQLDGYTF. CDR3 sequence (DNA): TGTGCCACCCTCTCGGGGGAGGGCCAATTGGATGGCTACACCTTC.

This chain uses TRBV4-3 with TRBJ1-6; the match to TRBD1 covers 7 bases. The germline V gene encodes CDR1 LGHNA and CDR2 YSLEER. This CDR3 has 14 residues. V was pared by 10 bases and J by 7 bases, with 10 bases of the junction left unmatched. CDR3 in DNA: TGCGCCAACAAGCCGGGACAGCAAAATTCACCCCTCCACTTT. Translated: CANKPGQQNSPLHF.

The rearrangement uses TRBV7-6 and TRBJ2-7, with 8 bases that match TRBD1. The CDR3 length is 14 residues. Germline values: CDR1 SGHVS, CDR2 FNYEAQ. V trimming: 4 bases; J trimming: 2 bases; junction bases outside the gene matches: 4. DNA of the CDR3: TGTGCCAGCAGCTGGACAGGGCTAACCTACGAGCAGTACTTC. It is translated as CASSWTGLTYEQYF.

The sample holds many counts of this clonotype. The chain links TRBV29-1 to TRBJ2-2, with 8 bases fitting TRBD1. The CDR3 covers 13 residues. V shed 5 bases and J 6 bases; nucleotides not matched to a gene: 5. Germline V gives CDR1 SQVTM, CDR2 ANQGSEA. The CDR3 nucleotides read TGCAGCGTTTCAGGGGGCGGCGCCGGGGAGCTGTTTTTT. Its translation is CSVSGGGAGELFF.